This record concerns one T cell receptor beta chain sequence. Its antigen is not known. The junction departs from germline at one end; a sequencing error may be responsible. This specimen belongs to a study of T cell responses to AZD1222 COVID-19 vaccine. Overall study findings and caveats: The breadth and depth of Spike-specific TCRs increased once two AZD1222 doses had been given. The donor cohort was predominantly white British with a female majority, and clonal diversity may have been underestimated. Baseline antibody screening turned up just a handful of seropositive AZD1222 recipients. Unmutated variant regions reportedly attract nearly half of all spike-specific TCRs.

Germline-derived CDR1 and CDR2 are SNHLY and FYNNEI. The CDR3 runs to 12 residues. The repertoire was sequenced with immunoSEQ multiplex PCR; TCRdb's copy has only in-frame clones and lacks some. Among roughly 140,000 clones listed, approximately 88% were seen once. This clonotype was obtained from an adult in good health. The input for sequencing was peripheral blood, taken on day 0 of MenACWY control vaccination. The V and J genes are TRBV2 and TRBJ1-2, with D possibly matching TRBD1 (5 bases). The CDR3 DNA reads as TGTGCCAGCAGCGAAGACAGCTATGGCTACACCTTC. Translating it yields CASSEDSYGYTF.